This is a list of T cell receptor beta chains from one sample in a study of cytomegalovirus exposure and HLA in healthy donors. Produced via immunoSEQ multiplex PCR; TCRdb's table is partial and in-frame only. The table records hundreds of thousands of clones, around 65% of them present only once. Sequencing input: PBMCs. The source of these receptors is a female donor in good health and CMV-seronegative. CDR3s leave out the opening cysteine and the closing phenylalanine or tryptophan. Fields, in order: V gene, J gene, CDR3 protein.

V gene: TRBV9; J gene: TRBJ1-2; CDR3 protein: ASSASGQNYGYT
V gene: TRBV11-1; J gene: TRBJ2-5; CDR3 protein: ASSTPAGGLQETQY
V gene: TRBV9; J gene: TRBJ2-2; CDR3 protein: ASTQRGTTNTGELF
V gene: TRBV7-8; J gene: TRBJ2-4; CDR3 protein: ASSSETSGSGDIQY
V gene: TRBV7-9; J gene: TRBJ2-7; CDR3 protein: ASSSLARTSYEQY
V gene: TRBV14; J gene: TRBJ2-1; CDR3 protein: ASSPEASRYNEQF
V gene: TRBV19; J gene: TRBJ1-5; CDR3 protein: ASTGQTNQPQH
V gene: TRBV2; J gene: TRBJ1-2; CDR3 protein: ASRGANYGYT
V gene: TRBV19; J gene: TRBJ1-1; CDR3 protein: ASSIPRGGERAF
V gene: TRBV11-2; J gene: TRBJ2-3; CDR3 protein: ASSILAGVPTDTQY
V gene: TRBV6-7; J gene: TRBJ2-5; CDR3 protein: ASSYLRRETQY
V gene: TRBV6-6; J gene: TRBJ2-1; CDR3 protein: ASTRAGSSYNEQF
V gene: TRBV2; J gene: TRBJ1-1; CDR3 protein: ASSDSGHFPEAF
V gene: TRBV2; J gene: TRBJ2-2; CDR3 protein: ASNMRANTGELF
V gene: TRBV7-9; J gene: TRBJ1-3; CDR3 protein: ASSFSGAPGNTIY
V gene: TRBV4-2; J gene: TRBJ2-3; CDR3 protein: ASSLNRAPSTDTQY
V gene: TRBV19; J gene: TRBJ1-5; CDR3 protein: ASRRQGHSNQPQH
V gene: TRBV7-6; J gene: TRBJ2-7; CDR3 protein: ASSSLAGDGYEQY
V gene: TRBV19; J gene: TRBJ2-4; CDR3 protein: ASSARGAGGRVQY